This is a list of T cell receptor beta chains from one sample in a study of shared T cell receptors in the human thymus. Using immunoSEQ multiplex PCR, the repertoire was profiled, and TCRdb retains in-frame clones only, with some absent. The data show hundreds of thousands of clones, 95% seen once. The sample consisted of thymocytes. Source of these receptors: a human donor. Both conserved end residues are part of each CDR3. Each record gives: D gene, V gene, clone size, J gene, CDR3 DNA, CDR3 protein. The D gene is left open where the match is weak. Rows may omit the clone size; those that give it use once, few, many or a size class.

d_gene: TRBD1
v_gene: TRBV7-8
abundance: -
j_gene: TRBJ2-7
CDR3nt: TGTGCCAGCAGCCTTGACAGGGACACCCGATACGAGCAGTACTTC
CDR3aa: CASSLDRDTRYEQYF

d_gene: TRBD2
v_gene: TRBV27
abundance: -
j_gene: TRBJ2-1
CDR3nt: TGTGCCAGCAGCCGAAAGGCTAGCGGGAGGGCTGGCAATGAGCAGTTCTTC
CDR3aa: CASSRKASGRAGNEQFF

d_gene: -
v_gene: TRBV7-3
abundance: -
j_gene: TRBJ1-3
CDR3nt: TGTGCCAGCAGGCTAAGTTACAGCGGAAACACCATATATTTT
CDR3aa: CASRLSYSGNTIYF

d_gene: TRBD1
v_gene: TRBV4-3
abundance: -
j_gene: TRBJ1-2
CDR3nt: TGCGCCAGCAGCCAAGAGGGACAGGGGGCAGGAGGCTACACCTTC
CDR3aa: CASSQEGQGAGGYTF

d_gene: TRBD1
v_gene: TRBV18
abundance: -
j_gene: TRBJ2-3
CDR3nt: TGTGCCAGCTCACATAGACAGGGGAGCACAGATACGCAGTATTTT
CDR3aa: CASSHRQGSTDTQYF

d_gene: TRBD1
v_gene: TRBV7-9
abundance: -
j_gene: TRBJ2-7
CDR3nt: TGTGCCAGCACCCCGACCGGGACAGGGGATTACGAGCAGTACTTC
CDR3aa: CASTPTGTGDYEQYF

d_gene: TRBD2
v_gene: TRBV7-8
abundance: -
j_gene: TRBJ2-2
CDR3nt: TGTGCCAGCAGCACCCGGACTAGCGGGGCGAACACCGGGGAGCTGTTTTTT
CDR3aa: CASSTRTSGANTGELFF

d_gene: -
v_gene: TRBV7-2
abundance: -
j_gene: TRBJ2-5
CDR3nt: TGTGCCAGCAGCCGCCCCGGGACACCCCAAGAGACCCAGTACTTC
CDR3aa: CASSRPGTPQETQYF

d_gene: -
v_gene: TRBV6-7
abundance: once
j_gene: TRBJ2-1
CDR3nt: TGTGCCAGCAGTTACTCGAGGCGCCTCTCCTACAATGAGCAGTTCTTC
CDR3aa: CASSYSRRLSYNEQFF

d_gene: -
v_gene: TRBV5-1
abundance: -
j_gene: TRBJ2-7
CDR3nt: TGCGCCAGCAGCTCATGGAGACGGCGCGGTAGTTCCTACGAGCAGTACTTC
CDR3aa: CASSSWRRRGSSYEQYF

d_gene: -
v_gene: TRBV9
abundance: -
j_gene: TRBJ2-7
CDR3nt: TGTGCCAGCAGCACCCGGGTCAGTTCCTACGAGCAGTACTTC
CDR3aa: CASSTRVSSYEQYF

d_gene: TRBD1
v_gene: TRBV27
abundance: -
j_gene: TRBJ1-2
CDR3nt: TGTGCCAGCAGTTTATCGGACAGGTCCAACTATGGCTACACCTTC
CDR3aa: CASSLSDRSNYGYTF

d_gene: TRBD1
v_gene: TRBV29-1
abundance: -
j_gene: TRBJ2-3
CDR3nt: TGCAGCGTACGATTTTGGGACAGCCATGACACAGATACGCAGTATTTT
CDR3aa: CSVRFWDSHDTDTQYF

d_gene: -
v_gene: TRBV7-3
abundance: -
j_gene: TRBJ2-1
CDR3nt: TGTGCCAGCAGCTTAAAACCCCGCTACAATGAGCAGTTCTTC
CDR3aa: CASSLKPRYNEQFF

d_gene: TRBD2
v_gene: TRBV27
abundance: -
j_gene: TRBJ2-5
CDR3nt: TGTGCCAGCAGTCTCACTAGCGGGAGGGCCCCGGGGGCCCAGTACTTC
CDR3aa: CASSLTSGRAPGAQYF

d_gene: -
v_gene: TRBV7-8
abundance: -
j_gene: TRBJ2-6
CDR3nt: TGTGCCAGCAGCTTGGACAGTATCCACTCTGGGGCCAACGTCCTGACTTTC
CDR3aa: CASSLDSIHSGANVLTF

d_gene: TRBD1
v_gene: TRBV19
abundance: -
j_gene: TRBJ1-1
CDR3nt: TGTGGGGACAGTCCCCCAGATACTGAAGCTTTCTTT
CDR3aa: CGDSPPDTEAFF

d_gene: TRBD2
v_gene: TRBV7-2
abundance: -
j_gene: TRBJ2-7
CDR3nt: TGTGCCAGCAGCCCCAAACGGACTAGCGGGAGGTACCACGAGCAGTACTTC
CDR3aa: CASSPKRTSGRYHEQYF

d_gene: TRBD1
v_gene: TRBV4-1
abundance: -
j_gene: TRBJ1-5
CDR3nt: TGCGCCAGCAGCCAAGGGACAGGGATATATAGCAATCAGCCCCAGCATTTT
CDR3aa: CASSQGTGIYSNQPQHF

d_gene: TRBD2
v_gene: TRBV4-1
abundance: -
j_gene: TRBJ2-3
CDR3nt: TGCGCCAGCAGCCAGCCCACTAGCGGGAGAGATACGCAGTATTTT
CDR3aa: CASSQPTSGRDTQYF

d_gene: TRBD1
v_gene: TRBV27
abundance: -
j_gene: TRBJ1-1
CDR3nt: TGTGCCAGCAGGACAGGGTCCACTGAAGCTTTCTTT
CDR3aa: CASRTGSTEAFF

d_gene: TRBD1
v_gene: TRBV4-1
abundance: -
j_gene: TRBJ1-2
CDR3nt: TGCGCCAGCAGCCATCCGGACAGGGTATTCTCACGAGATGGCTACACCTTC
CDR3aa: CASSHPDRVFSRDGYTF

d_gene: TRBD2
v_gene: TRBV10-3
abundance: -
j_gene: TRBJ2-2
CDR3nt: TGTGCGACTAGCGGGAGGGGAACCGGGGAGCTGTTTTTT
CDR3aa: CATSGRGTGELFF

d_gene: TRBD1
v_gene: TRBV19
abundance: once
j_gene: TRBJ1-5
CDR3nt: TGTGCCAGTAGTATGCTGACAGGGGGGAATCAGCCCCAGCATTTT
CDR3aa: CASSMLTGGNQPQHF

d_gene: -
v_gene: TRBV21-1
abundance: -
j_gene: TRBJ2-7
CDR3nt: TGTGCCAGACCAAAAGGGGCGGGACAGGGGGTGCCCCTTCCCCGTTCGAGCTCCTACGAGCAGTACTTC
CDR3aa: CARPKGAGQGVPLPRSSSYEQYF

d_gene: TRBD1
v_gene: TRBV13
abundance: -
j_gene: TRBJ2-5
CDR3nt: TGTGCCAGCAGCACGGGACAGGGGCTTCGCCTAGTCGTGGCGGGAGGCCAAGAGACCCAGTACTTC
CDR3aa: CASSTGQGLRLVVAGGQETQYF

d_gene: -
v_gene: TRBV6-5
abundance: -
j_gene: TRBJ1-2
CDR3nt: TGTGCCAGCAGGGGACCCGGGGCTTCAGTCGAGGGCTACACCTTC
CDR3aa: CASRGPGASVEGYTF

d_gene: TRBD1
v_gene: TRBV5-1
abundance: -
j_gene: TRBJ1-1
CDR3nt: TGCGCCAGCAGCTCCCGGGACAGGGAGGGTAACACTGAAGCTTTCTTT
CDR3aa: CASSSRDREGNTEAFF

d_gene: -
v_gene: TRBV7-9
abundance: few
j_gene: TRBJ1-1
CDR3nt: TGTGCCAGCAGCTTAGGTCGGACGCTGAACACTGAAGCTTTCTTT
CDR3aa: CASSLGRTLNTEAFF

d_gene: -
v_gene: TRBV11-2
abundance: -
j_gene: TRBJ2-2
CDR3nt: TGTGCCAGCAGCCAGACCGGGACTGGATTTAACACCGGGGAGCTGTTTTTT
CDR3aa: CASSQTGTGFNTGELFF

d_gene: -
v_gene: TRBV30
abundance: once
j_gene: TRBJ2-5
CDR3nt: TGTGCCTGGAGTTTAGCGGTGTCGGGGGAGACCCAGTACTTC
CDR3aa: CAWSLAVSGETQYF

d_gene: -
v_gene: TRBV19
abundance: -
j_gene: TRBJ1-6
CDR3nt: TGTGCCACTATCCATTCACCCCTCCACTTT
CDR3aa: CATIHSPLHF

d_gene: -
v_gene: TRBV19
abundance: -
j_gene: TRBJ1-5
CDR3nt: TGTGCCAGTACCAGAAGGGGGGCTAGCAATCAGCCCCAGCATTTT
CDR3aa: CASTRRGASNQPQHF

d_gene: TRBD1
v_gene: TRBV27
abundance: -
j_gene: TRBJ2-1
CDR3nt: TGTGCCAGCAGTTTAAATGGGACAGGGACCTACAATGAGCAGTTCTTC
CDR3aa: CASSLNGTGTYNEQFF

d_gene: -
v_gene: TRBV6-1
abundance: -
j_gene: TRBJ1-5
CDR3nt: TGTGCCAGCTCTCGTCGGCAGGGAGATCAGCCCCAGCATTTT
CDR3aa: CASSRRQGDQPQHF

d_gene: -
v_gene: TRBV9
abundance: -
j_gene: TRBJ2-7
CDR3nt: TGTGCCAGCAGCGTAGAGTCCCCCTACGAGCAGTACTTC
CDR3aa: CASSVESPYEQYF

d_gene: -
v_gene: TRBV28
abundance: once
j_gene: TRBJ1-3
CDR3nt: TGTGCCAGCAGCGCCGTTTCCACAGGGCCCGGAAACACCATATATTTT
CDR3aa: CASSAVSTGPGNTIYF

d_gene: -
v_gene: TRBV4-1
abundance: -
j_gene: TRBJ1-2
CDR3nt: TGCGCCAGCAGCCCCGACTACCCTCTTAACTATGGCTACACCTTC
CDR3aa: CASSPDYPLNYGYTF

d_gene: -
v_gene: TRBV19
abundance: -
j_gene: TRBJ1-6
CDR3nt: TGTGCCAGTAGTATGGGTTCACCCCTCCACTTT
CDR3aa: CASSMGSPLHF